The rows below give T cell receptor beta chains drawn from one sample of a study of high-grade serous ovarian cancer treatment subgroups. Measured with immunoSEQ multiplex PCR; TCRdb has only the in-frame clones, and not every one. This table holds 10,000 to 12,000 clones, 68% found once. Sequencing was performed on tumor tissue. These receptors were obtained from a human donor with high-grade serous ovarian cancer. The CDR3 runs from the conserved cysteine through the conserved F or W. The D gene is left open where the match is weak. Clone size, where shown, is once, few, many, or a class for clones that have expanded.

d_gene: -
j_gene: TRBJ1-4
v_gene: TRBV18
len: 13
abundance: once
CDR3nt: TGTGCCAGCCCAGAACCACCTAATGAAAAACTGTTTTTT
CDR3aa: CASPEPPNEKLFF

d_gene: TRBD1
j_gene: TRBJ2-7
v_gene: TRBV7-2
len: 15
abundance: -
CDR3nt: TGTGCCAGCAGCACCACCGGGACAGGGGTTTATCAGCAGTACTTC
CDR3aa: CASSTTGTGVYQQYF

d_gene: -
j_gene: TRBJ2-2
v_gene: TRBV25-1
len: 16
abundance: -
CDR3nt: TGTGCCAGCAGTGAACTCCCCGGGGTCGACACCGGGGAGCTGTTTTTT
CDR3aa: CASSELPGVDTGELFF

d_gene: TRBD1
j_gene: TRBJ2-5
v_gene: TRBV28
len: 15
abundance: -
CDR3nt: TGTGCCAGCAGCCTTCAGGGACAGGTACAAGAGACCCAGTACTTC
CDR3aa: CASSLQGQVQETQYF

d_gene: TRBD2
j_gene: TRBJ2-7
v_gene: TRBV19
len: 16
abundance: -
CDR3nt: TGTGCCAGTAGTGGACTCGGGGAGCGGGACGAAAACGAGCAGTACTTC
CDR3aa: CASSGLGERDENEQYF

d_gene: -
j_gene: TRBJ2-1
v_gene: TRBV7-3
len: 13
abundance: few
CDR3nt: TGTGCCAGCAGCACGGACTTATACAATGAGCAGTTCTTC
CDR3aa: CASSTDLYNEQFF

d_gene: TRBD1
j_gene: TRBJ1-5
v_gene: TRBV27
len: 16
abundance: -
CDR3nt: TGTGCCAGCAGCGCCCTTAGGGGGCAACGGAATCAGCCCCAGCATTTT
CDR3aa: CASSALRGQRNQPQHF

d_gene: TRBD1
j_gene: TRBJ2-1
v_gene: TRBV4-3
len: 17
abundance: few
CDR3nt: TGCGCCAGCAGCCAAGATGGGGTAGGACAGGGGGTCAATGAGCAGTTCTTC
CDR3aa: CASSQDGVGQGVNEQFF

d_gene: -
j_gene: TRBJ2-1
v_gene: TRBV19
len: 14
abundance: -
CDR3nt: TGTGCCAGTAGTAAGCTGGCGTTCTACAATGAGCAGTTCTTC
CDR3aa: CASSKLAFYNEQFF

d_gene: -
j_gene: TRBJ2-6
v_gene: TRBV9
len: 16
abundance: -
CDR3nt: TGTGCCAGCAGTGCCTCGGGGGTACCTGGGGCCAACGTCCTGACTTTC
CDR3aa: CASSASGVPGANVLTF

d_gene: TRBD2
j_gene: TRBJ2-3
v_gene: TRBV27
len: 12
abundance: -
CDR3nt: TGTGCCACGTCGGAGCGGGGCGATACGCAGTATTTT
CDR3aa: CATSERGDTQYF

d_gene: -
j_gene: TRBJ2-7
v_gene: TRBV11-1
len: 12
abundance: -
CDR3nt: TGTGCCAGCAGCTTAGGTGGACTGGAGCAGTACTTC
CDR3aa: CASSLGGLEQYF

d_gene: -
j_gene: TRBJ1-1
v_gene: TRBV7-3
len: 13
abundance: -
CDR3nt: TGTGCCAGCAGCGCGGTAATAGGGATTGAAGCTTTCTTT
CDR3aa: CASSAVIGIEAFF

d_gene: -
j_gene: TRBJ2-7
v_gene: TRBV4-3
len: 16
abundance: -
CDR3nt: TGCGCCAGCAGCCAAGTATCCAAATCCCTCTCCTACGAGCAGTACTTC
CDR3aa: CASSQVSKSLSYEQYF

d_gene: TRBD2
j_gene: TRBJ2-3
v_gene: TRBV9
len: 14
abundance: -
CDR3nt: TGTGCCAGCAGCTGGACTAGCGCTACAGATACGCAGTATTTT
CDR3aa: CASSWTSATDTQYF

d_gene: -
j_gene: TRBJ2-1
v_gene: TRBV11-2
len: 12
abundance: -
CDR3nt: TGTGCCAGCAGCCGATGGCCATATGAGCAGTTCTTC
CDR3aa: CASSRWPYEQFF

d_gene: -
j_gene: TRBJ1-2
v_gene: TRBV19
len: 16
abundance: -
CDR3nt: TGTGCCAGTAGTATAGACTGGACAGTCAGAAACTATGGCTACACCTTC
CDR3aa: CASSIDWTVRNYGYTF

d_gene: TRBD1
j_gene: TRBJ2-7
v_gene: TRBV5-4
len: 15
abundance: -
CDR3nt: TGTGCCAGCAGCCAGGACAGGAGGCCCATCTACGAGCAGTACTTC
CDR3aa: CASSQDRRPIYEQYF

d_gene: TRBD1
j_gene: TRBJ1-1
v_gene: TRBV29-1
len: 13
abundance: -
CDR3nt: TGCAGCGTTGGGGGGGACAGGGCGTTCGAAGCTTTCTTT
CDR3aa: CSVGGDRAFEAFF

d_gene: TRBD2
j_gene: TRBJ2-3
v_gene: TRBV7-2
len: 16
abundance: -
CDR3nt: TGTGCCAGCAGCTTTATAGCGGGGGAGATCACAGATACGCAGTATTTT
CDR3aa: CASSFIAGEITDTQYF

d_gene: -
j_gene: TRBJ2-1
v_gene: TRBV7-8
len: 12
abundance: -
CDR3nt: TGTGCCAGCAGCTCCCATACTCTACAGCAGTTCTTC
CDR3aa: CASSSHTLQQFF

d_gene: -
j_gene: TRBJ2-7
v_gene: TRBV11-2
len: 12
abundance: -
CDR3nt: TGTGCCAGCAGCTTAGTGGGGTACGAGCAGTACTTC
CDR3aa: CASSLVGYEQYF

d_gene: -
j_gene: TRBJ2-7
v_gene: TRBV7-9
len: 13
abundance: -
CDR3nt: TGTGCCAGCAGCTTATTCGAGTTCTACGAGCAGTACTTC
CDR3aa: CASSLFEFYEQYF

d_gene: -
j_gene: TRBJ2-5
v_gene: TRBV6-1
len: 14
abundance: once
CDR3nt: TGTGCCAGCAGTGAACTCGGGACCCGGGAGACCCAGTACTTC
CDR3aa: CASSELGTRETQYF

d_gene: TRBD2
j_gene: TRBJ2-5
v_gene: TRBV7-9
len: 11
abundance: -
CDR3nt: TGTGCCAGCGGTCTAGCGGGAGAGCAGTACTTC
CDR3aa: CASGLAGEQYF

d_gene: -
j_gene: TRBJ2-1
v_gene: TRBV5-1
len: 13
abundance: medium-sized
CDR3nt: TGCGCCAGCAGCCGGGGAGGTTACAATGAGCAGTTCTTC
CDR3aa: CASSRGGYNEQFF

d_gene: TRBD1
j_gene: TRBJ1-3
v_gene: TRBV28
len: 13
abundance: -
CDR3nt: TGTGCCAGCGAGACAGGGACTGGAAACACCATATATTTT
CDR3aa: CASETGTGNTIYF

d_gene: -
j_gene: TRBJ2-7
v_gene: TRBV30
len: 11
abundance: -
CDR3nt: TGTGCCTGGAGCGCCTCCTACGAGCAGTACTTC
CDR3aa: CAWSASYEQYF

d_gene: -
j_gene: TRBJ2-7
v_gene: TRBV11-3
len: 15
abundance: -
CDR3nt: TGTGCCAGCAGACCATCCGACAGATACTACTACGAGCAGTACTTC
CDR3aa: CASRPSDRYYYEQYF

d_gene: TRBD1
j_gene: TRBJ1-6
v_gene: TRBV7-9
len: 14
abundance: -
CDR3nt: TGTGCCAGCAGGTCCGGGACAGGGGGTTCACCCCTCCACTTT
CDR3aa: CASRSGTGGSPLHF

d_gene: TRBD2
j_gene: TRBJ2-2
v_gene: TRBV19
len: 15
abundance: -
CDR3nt: TGTGCCAGTATCCCTACTAGCGGGAGGGCCAGGGAGCTGTTTTTT
CDR3aa: CASIPTSGRARELFF

d_gene: -
j_gene: TRBJ2-1
v_gene: TRBV2
len: 14
abundance: -
CDR3nt: TGTGCCAGCAGTGAAGGTTTTCAGGGAAATGAGCAGTTCTTC
CDR3aa: CASSEGFQGNEQFF

d_gene: -
j_gene: TRBJ2-3
v_gene: TRBV11-3
len: 12
abundance: once
CDR3nt: TGTGCCAGCAGTTTGACTGCAGATACGCAGTATTTT
CDR3aa: CASSLTADTQYF

d_gene: -
j_gene: TRBJ1-1
v_gene: TRBV6-6
len: 13
abundance: -
CDR3nt: TGTGCCAGCAGTTACTTCAGGGGCACTGAAGCTTTCTTT
CDR3aa: CASSYFRGTEAFF

d_gene: -
j_gene: TRBJ2-7
v_gene: TRBV7-3
len: 15
abundance: once
CDR3nt: TGTGCCAGCAGTCTTGTTGCCGGGAGCTCCTACGAGCAGTACTTC
CDR3aa: CASSLVAGSSYEQYF

d_gene: -
j_gene: TRBJ1-2
v_gene: TRBV19
len: 14
abundance: -
CDR3nt: TGTGCCAGTAGTATTGGCATTAATTCGGGCGGCTACACCTTC
CDR3aa: CASSIGINSGGYTF

d_gene: -
j_gene: TRBJ2-2
v_gene: TRBV28
len: 15
abundance: few
CDR3nt: TGTGCCAGCAGTTTTGGAATAGCACGGACCGGGGAGCTGTTTTTT
CDR3aa: CASSFGIARTGELFF

d_gene: -
j_gene: TRBJ2-3
v_gene: TRBV6-1
len: 13
abundance: -
CDR3nt: TGTGCAGCGGTACGTTCAATCGGGGATACGCAGTATTTT
CDR3aa: CAAVRSIGDTQYF

d_gene: -
j_gene: TRBJ2-1
v_gene: TRBV10-1
len: 16
abundance: -
CDR3nt: TGCGCCAGCAGTGAGCCCAGGGATGGGGACTACAATGAGCAGTTCTTC
CDR3aa: CASSEPRDGDYNEQFF

d_gene: -
j_gene: TRBJ2-6
v_gene: TRBV5-1
len: 18
abundance: -
CDR3nt: TGCGCCAGCAGCTTGTCGGGCTTGGCTTTCTCTGGGGCCAACGTCCTGACTTTC
CDR3aa: CASSLSGLAFSGANVLTF

d_gene: -
j_gene: TRBJ1-2
v_gene: TRBV5-5
len: 15
abundance: -
CDR3nt: TGTGCCAGCAGCCTCCGGGACACAGCTAACTATGGCTACACCTTC
CDR3aa: CASSLRDTANYGYTF